One T cell receptor beta chain is described in this entry. The V end was cut by 0 bases, the J end by 10 bases, with 8 bases between. CDR3 length: 12 amino acids. Germline CDR1 is SGHNT and CDR2 is YYREEE (reference sequence). This sample was included in a study of blood T cell repertoires in COVID-19. Study as a whole: PBMCs, B-cell-depleted T cells, or T cells provided the cDNA or gDNA that made up the material.

Clones were sequenced by immunoSEQ multiplex PCR, and TCRdb holds only the in-frame ones, with some missing. The sample includes 350,000 to 450,000 clones, about 88% of them seen just once. The chain employs TRBV5-4 and TRBJ2-1; D is ambiguous. The source material was peripheral blood. The source of this sequence is a human donor in a cohort sampled during active COVID-19. The CDR3 nucleotides are TGTGCCAGCAGCTTGGGGGCCGGAGAGCAGTTCTTC. This encodes CASSLGAGEQFF.